A few counts support the clone carrying this T cell receptor (beta chain). The antigen is undetermined. The data are from a study of T cell repertoires in cytomegalovirus infection. As for the study in general: Public TCR beta signature analysis indicated the presence of both CMV infection and matching HLA type.

TCRdb ran MiXCR on the reads and lists one entry per CDR3 protein. The repertoire holds around 170,000 distinct CDR3 sequences, 14% seen once, with 27% in the top ten. Regarding the study as a whole: Ex vivo, HLA-C-restricted CMV-specific TCR beta clonotypes prevailed over the rest of the response. Using cumulative public TCR beta family frequency, the authors identified those who carried CMV together with the relevant HLA.

The ends were cut back, 4 bases at V and 0 bases at J, with 13 bases in the middle. The CDR3 extends over 15 amino acids. From germline, CDR1 is SQVTM and CDR2 ANQGSEA. The sequence derives from a human donor in good health (CMV status not recorded). Some clones in this sample may be carry-over from other donors' samples. The specimen sequenced was PBMCs. The V gene is TRBV29-1, the J gene TRBJ2-1; possibly TRBD2 for D (5 bases). The CDR3 sequence is CSVVGSLSSYNEQFF. DNA of the CDR3: TGCAGCGTTGTAGGGAGTTTGAGCTCCTACAATGAGCAGTTCTTC.